This TCR beta chain was observed in a study of blood T cell repertoires in COVID-19. This clone has only one observation. Germline CDR1 reads DFQATT; CDR2 reads SNEGSKA (reference sequence). The CDR3 spans 11 residues. Trimming pared 3 bases from V and 3 bases from J, leaving 6 bases between. Sequenced by immunoSEQ multiplex PCR; TCRdb stores in-frame clones only, minus some. The table shows about 190,000 clones, with around 91% occurring only once. The clonotype was recovered from a man between 50 and 59 years old with acute or convalescent COVID-19. This rearrangement joins TRBV20-1 to TRBJ2-7; perhaps TRBD1 as D (5 bases). The sample taken for sequencing was peripheral blood. The CDR3 reads CSASDSYEQYV. The CDR3 region has the DNA TGCAGTGCTAGCGACAGCTACGAGCAGTACGTC.